This TCR beta chain was obtained from a study of T cell responses to AZD1222 COVID-19 vaccine. Regarding the study as a whole: Reportedly, close to half of spike-specific TCRs are directed against unmutated variant regions. Only after the peak T cell response were repertoires sampled.

Generated by immunoSEQ multiplex PCR, the TCRdb table keeps only in-frame clones and is missing some. The sample holds around 88,000 clones; under 90% are singletons and the top ten take roughly 2.8%. V was trimmed by 2 bases and J by 0 bases, leaving 18 bases between them. Germline CDR1 is MGHRA and CDR2 is YSYEKL. This CDR3 is built from 18 residues. This clone was recorded only once. The antigen is unknown. This clonotype was sampled from an adult in good health. The sample consisted of peripheral blood, taken on day 0 of MenACWY control vaccination. The V gene is TRBV4-1, the J gene TRBJ2-3; weak D call: TRBD1 (5 bases). The CDR3 loop is CASSQHQTVLISTDTQYF. CDR3 DNA: TGCGCCAGCAGCCAACACCAGACAGTCTTAATTAGCACAGATACGCAGTATTTT.